Here is one T cell receptor (beta chain) with its context. Its antigen is undetermined. Across 18 months, stable Graves' hyperthyroidism was marked by no progression to ophthalmopathy. Orbital computed tomography and thyroid ultrasound, together with serum TRAb and thyroxine and clinical symptoms, were used for diagnoses. The sample originates from a study of T cells in Graves' hyperthyroidism and ophthalmopathy. On the study more broadly: Before treatment of any kind, peripheral blood was taken at initial diagnosis. Regarding the study as a whole: Expanded thyroid clonotypes (above 0.001) were mostly also found in blood.

The investigators amplified TCR beta CDR3 regions from RNA transcripts. During a first-round RT-PCR of the TCR CDR3, the HTBI primer set was used. TCRdb re-called the multiplex PCR reads with MiXCR, one entry per CDR3 protein. The repertoire holds roughly 200,000 distinct CDR3 sequences, with approximately 16% as singletons. This CDR3 is 15 amino acids long. The germline V gene has CDR1 ENHRY and CDR2 SYGVKD. Trimming at V came to 11 bases and at J to 6 bases, leaving 15 bases not matched to a gene. The chain joins TRBV10-3 to TRBJ1-4, with 7 bases lining up with TRBD1. What was sequenced was blood. This TCR derives from a woman in her forties or fifties with Graves' hyperthyroidism. CDR3 nucleotides: TGTGCCTCCGCGTTTGGAAGGGGGACAGATGAAAAACTGTTTTTT. This sequence encodes CASAFGRGTDEKLFF.